The entry below gives a single T cell receptor (beta chain) sequence along with its context. TCRdb keeps only in-frame clones here, not all; method: immunoSEQ multiplex PCR. This sample carries nearly 300,000 clones, approximately 84% of them seen once, and the ten largest clones take about 1.5%. This entry belongs to a study of blood T cell repertoires in COVID-19. One Seattle source followed patients from active infection through their disease course. V was shortened by 0 bases and J by 3 bases, with 9 bases between the two germline ends. Germline values: CDR1 GTSNPN, CDR2 SVGIG (reference sequence). The length of the CDR3 is 13 residues.

The source material was peripheral blood. The rearrangement links TRBV30 to TRBJ2-7; perhaps TRBD2 as D (5 bases). This sequence originates from a human donor with COVID-19, enrolled during active disease. The donor label of this sample is uncertain. CDR3 sequence reads: CAWSVNGDYEQYF. Written as DNA, the CDR3 is TGTGCCTGGAGTGTCAACGGGGACTACGAGCAGTACTTC.